A selection of T cell receptor beta chains follows, all from one sample in a study of blood T cell repertoires in COVID-19. This table comes from immunoSEQ multiplex PCR, and its TCRdb copy is limited to in-frame clones, with some not included. Here the sample spans about 280,000 clones, roughly 85% being singletons. The sequencing sample was made of PBMCs or T cells enriched from blood (not recorded which). The receptors were gathered from a woman aged 50 to 60 who had recovered from COVID-19. Each CDR3 is given with its conserved first and last residue. D genes are given only for firm matches. The size of a clone is reported for some rows only, either as once, few or many, or as a class for expanded clones.

V gene	J gene	D gene	clone size	CDR3 protein	CDR3 DNA
TRBV11-2	TRBJ1-2	.	.	CASSLVAGSNYGYTF	TGTGCCAGCAGCTTAGTTGCGGGTAGCAACTATGGCTACACCTTC
TRBV6-1	TRBJ2-7	TRBD1	few	CASSELVTGVPEQYF	TGTGCCAGCAGTGAACTAGTGACAGGGGTCCCCGAGCAGTACTTC
TRBV11-1	TRBJ2-7	TRBD1	.	CASNERDRGAYEQYF	TGTGCCAGCAACGAGAGGGACAGGGGAGCCTACGAGCAGTACTTC
TRBV28	TRBJ1-3	TRBD1	.	CASSLPTGMGNTIYF	TGTGCCAGCAGTTTACCGACAGGGATGGGAAACACCATATATTTT
TRBV29-1	TRBJ1-2	.	.	CSVERQGNYTF	TGCAGCGTTGAAAGGCAGGGGAACTACACCTTC
TRBV19	TRBJ2-7	TRBD1	once	CASSTSGQGNRQYF	TGTGCCAGTAGTACGTCGGGACAGGGAAATCGACAGTACTTC
TRBV5-6	TRBJ1-3	.	.	CASSLDWSSGNTIYF	TGTGCCAGCAGCTTGGACTGGAGCTCTGGAAACACCATATATTTT
TRBV4-2	TRBJ1-2	TRBD1	.	CASSHPGQGGDGYTF	TGTGCCAGCAGCCACCCCGGACAGGGCGGAGATGGCTACACCTTC
TRBV29-1	TRBJ1-4	.	.	CSVEEGGGGEKLFF	TGCAGCGTTGAAGAAGGGGGAGGGGGTGAAAAACTGTTTTTT
TRBV9	TRBJ1-3	.	.	CASSRPSFSGNTIYF	TGTGCCAGCAGTCGACCTAGTTTCTCTGGAAACACCATATATTTT
TRBV6-5	TRBJ1-5	.	.	CASSGEWGNQPQHF	TGTGCCAGCAGCGGAGAGTGGGGCAATCAGCCCCAGCATTTT
TRBV18	TRBJ1-3	.	once	CASSPTRGPGNTIYF	TGTGCCAGCTCACCAACGCGGGGACCTGGAAACACCATATATTTT
TRBV5-4	TRBJ1-2	.	.	CASRSLGTPFHGYTF	TGTGCCAGCAGATCCCTGGGCACCCCCTTCCATGGCTACACCTTC
TRBV5-8	TRBJ2-3	TRBD2	.	CASSLGLAGSTDTQYF	TGTGCCAGCAGCTTAGGACTAGCGGGGAGCACAGATACGCAGTATTTT
TRBV9	TRBJ2-3	.	.	CASSPRLATSTDTQYF	TGTGCCAGCAGCCCTCGTCTAGCGACTAGCACAGATACGCAGTATTTT
TRBV21-1	TRBJ1-1	.	once	CASSKEPDRGVAEAFF	TGTGCCAGCAGCAAAGAGCCGGACAGGGGGGTCGCTGAAGCTTTCTTT
TRBV5-1	TRBJ2-5	TRBD2	.	CASSSWEIAGTQETQYF	TGCGCCAGCAGCTCGTGGGAAATAGCGGGGACTCAAGAGACCCAGTACTTC
TRBV28	TRBJ1-1	TRBD1	.	CASSASGTGNTEAFF	TGTGCCAGCAGTGCTTCCGGGACAGGGAACACTGAAGCTTTCTTT
TRBV21-1	TRBJ1-6	.	.	CASSKGTGGFRSNSPLHF	TGTGCCAGCAGCAAAGGAACAGGGGGATTCAGGAGTAATTCACCCCTCCACTTT
TRBV6-5	TRBJ1-3	.	once	CASRGFAVSGNTIYF	TGTGCCAGCCGCGGCTTCGCGGTCTCTGGAAACACCATATATTTT
TRBV9	TRBJ2-3	TRBD2	.	CASTRGGGSDTQYF	TGTGCCAGCACCCGGGGGGGCGGTTCAGATACGCAGTATTTT
TRBV7-2	TRBJ2-1	TRBD2	few	CASSPTSGGVYEQFF	TGTGCCAGCAGCCCGACCAGCGGGGGGGTCTATGAGCAGTTCTTC
TRBV7-2	TRBJ2-3	.	.	CASSLASTDTQYF	TGTGCCAGCAGCTTAGCTAGTACAGATACGCAGTATTTT
TRBV25-1	TRBJ2-2	.	.	CASSTQVFNTGELFF	TGTGCCAGCAGTACACAGGTTTTCAACACCGGGGAGCTGTTTTTT
TRBV4-3	TRBJ1-5	.	.	CASSQDTFGPQHF	TGCGCCAGCAGCCAAGATACCTTCGGGCCCCAGCATTTT
TRBV4-3	TRBJ1-2	TRBD1	.	CASSHAITQGAGGYTF	TGCGCCAGCAGCCACGCAATCACACAGGGGGCAGGAGGCTACACCTTC
TRBV19	TRBJ1-2	.	.	CASSIDGRQGYYGYTF	TGTGCCAGTAGTATAGACGGCCGGCAGGGGTACTATGGCTACACCTTC
TRBV5-5	TRBJ2-1	.	once	CASSLTGTQSYNEQFF	TGTGCCAGCAGCTTAACCGGGACTCAGTCCTACAATGAGCAGTTCTTC
TRBV12-3/TRBV12-4	TRBJ2-3	.	few	CASSLWGGNTQYF	TGTGCCAGCAGTTTATGGGGCGGGAATACGCAGTATTTT
TRBV4-1	TRBJ1-5	.	.	CASSTRTVNNQPQHF	TGCGCCAGCAGCACCCGGACAGTCAACAATCAGCCCCAGCATTTT
TRBV5-6	TRBJ1-2	TRBD1	.	CASSSTGGTNYGYTF	TGTGCCAGCAGCAGCACAGGGGGCACTAACTATGGCTACACCTTC
TRBV20-1	TRBJ1-2	.	.	CSASPTLSVYGYTF	TGCAGTGCTAGTCCGACCCTCAGCGTCTATGGCTACACCTTC
TRBV3-1/TRBV3-2	TRBJ1-2	.	once	CASKNLRTAGYTF	TGTGCCAGCAAAAATCTCCGGACAGCTGGCTACACCTTC
TRBV7-2	TRBJ1-1	.	.	CASSLGGSNTEAFF	TGTGCCAGCAGCCTGGGAGGGTCGAACACTGAAGCTTTCTTT
TRBV7-9	TRBJ1-3	TRBD1	.	CASSLSGGSGNTIYF	TGTGCCAGCAGCTTATCAGGGGGCTCTGGAAACACCATATATTTT
TRBV25-1	TRBJ1-1	.	.	CASIDRLGWEAFF	TGTGCCAGCATAGACCGACTAGGTTGGGAAGCTTTCTTT
TRBV28	TRBJ1-5	.	once	CASSRLGGGSGQPQHF	TGTGCCAGCAGTCGCCTGGGGGGAGGGTCGGGGCAGCCCCAGCATTTT
TRBV5-5	TRBJ2-3	.	.	CATSLLQGEGDTQYF	TGTGCCACCTCCCTCTTACAGGGGGAGGGAGATACGCAGTATTTT
TRBV7-2	TRBJ2-3	TRBD2	.	CASSLVGRGADTQYF	TGTGCCAGCAGCTTAGTCGGGCGGGGGGCAGATACGCAGTATTTT
TRBV28	TRBJ1-5	.	.	CASSLRRGGASQPQHF	TGTGCCAGCAGTTTACGGCGGGGGGGGGCGTCCCAGCCCCAGCATTTT
TRBV3-1/TRBV3-2	TRBJ2-5	.	few	CASSQLGVGTQYF	TGTGCCAGCAGTCAACTTGGAGTGGGGACCCAGTACTTC
TRBV29-1	TRBJ2-5	.	.	CSSTVAGQETQYF	TGCAGCTCCACGGTTGCGGGACAAGAGACCCAGTACTTC
TRBV9	TRBJ2-3	TRBD2	.	CASSPRGGGRTDTQYF	TGTGCCAGCAGCCCACGCGGTGGCGGGAGGACAGATACGCAGTATTTT
TRBV28	TRBJ1-4	TRBD1	.	CASLDRGDEKLFF	TGTGCCAGCCTAGACAGGGGTGATGAAAAACTGTTTTTT
TRBV7-2	TRBJ1-1	.	.	CASGWGGARNTEAFF	TGTGCCAGCGGCTGGGGGGGGGCGCGGAACACTGAAGCTTTCTTT
TRBV18	TRBJ1-3	.	.	CASSPPRTSGARGNTIYF	TGTGCCAGCTCACCACCGCGGACATCGGGAGCCCGTGGAAACACCATATATTTT
TRBV6-5	TRBJ2-1	TRBD1	.	CASSGDRDGNEQFF	TGTGCCAGCAGCGGGGACAGGGACGGCAATGAGCAGTTCTTC
TRBV4-1	TRBJ1-3	.	.	CASSQMGVSGNTIYF	TGCGCCAGCAGCCAGATGGGCGTCTCTGGAAACACCATATATTTT
TRBV28	TRBJ2-1	TRBD2	once	CASSSGLASYNEQFF	TGTGCCAGCAGTTCCGGACTAGCATCCTACAATGAGCAGTTCTTC
TRBV7-9	TRBJ2-1	.	.	CASSSWPGWNEQFF	TGTGCCAGCAGTTCATGGCCAGGGTGGAATGAGCAGTTCTTC
TRBV13	TRBJ2-3	TRBD2	.	CASSITSGGPTDTQYF	TGTGCCAGCAGCATTACTAGCGGGGGGCCCACAGATACGCAGTATTTT
TRBV5-1	TRBJ2-7	TRBD2	once	CASSAGGLAGGLGYEQYF	TGCGCCAGCAGCGCGGGCGGACTAGCGGGAGGTCTCGGATACGAGCAGTACTTC
TRBV6-2/TRBV6-3	TRBJ1-6	.	.	CASSYSRTVNSPLHF	TGTGCCAGCAGTTACTCCCGGACAGTGAATTCACCCCTCCACTTT
TRBV5-1	TRBJ1-1	.	.	CASSGTGNAAEAFF	TGCGCCAGCAGCGGCACAGGGAACGCGGCTGAAGCTTTCTTT
TRBV11-2	TRBJ2-1	.	.	CASSLAGRVNEQFF	TGTGCCAGCAGCTTAGCCGGGAGAGTGAATGAGCAGTTCTTC
TRBV7-2	TRBJ2-2	.	.	CASNMGAGTGELFF	TGTGCCAGCAACATGGGGGCGGGCACCGGGGAGCTGTTTTTT
TRBV10-2	TRBJ1-4	.	few	CASSAWREKLFF	TGCGCCAGCAGTGCCTGGAGGGAAAAACTGTTTTTT
TRBV7-2	TRBJ2-1	TRBD2	.	CASSRLASGGLEQFF	TGTGCCAGCAGCCGCTTAGCTAGCGGGGGGCTTGAGCAGTTCTTC